These T cell receptor beta chains were read from a single sample in a study of shared clonotypes between healthy human individuals. Profiled with immunoSEQ multiplex PCR; TCRdb holds only in-frame clones, not every one. The table has hundreds of thousands of clones, 97% seen once; the top ten hold roughly 0.05%. The sequenced material came from naive CD4+ T cells sorted from blood. These receptors all stem from a woman aged 30 to 39 in good health. Each CDR3 is given without its conserved first and last residue. Fields, in order: V gene, CDR3 length, J gene, CDR3 protein.

v_gene: TRBV7-7; len: 11; j_gene: TRBJ2-5; CDR3aa: ASSLGLQETQY
v_gene: TRBV6-5; len: 13; j_gene: TRBJ2-3; CDR3aa: ASNPTSGSTDTQY
v_gene: TRBV12-5; len: 11; j_gene: TRBJ2-1; CDR3aa: ASGWGGDREQF
v_gene: TRBV10-1; len: 11; j_gene: TRBJ2-3; CDR3aa: ASSDYRTDTQY
v_gene: TRBV4-1; len: 13; j_gene: TRBJ1-4; CDR3aa: ASSQDSVRGEKLF
v_gene: TRBV7-9; len: 11; j_gene: TRBJ2-2; CDR3aa: ASGTGTTGELF
v_gene: TRBV5-4; len: 12; j_gene: TRBJ2-7; CDR3aa: ASSPKTSSYEQY
v_gene: TRBV4-2; len: 14; j_gene: TRBJ2-7; CDR3aa: ASSQELLTAYYEQY
v_gene: TRBV28; len: 14; j_gene: TRBJ2-2; CDR3aa: ASSLRGGTNTGELF
v_gene: TRBV7-2; len: 13; j_gene: TRBJ1-2; CDR3aa: ASSPRLGQSYGYT
v_gene: TRBV10-2; len: 13; j_gene: TRBJ2-1; CDR3aa: ASSHAGGVMDEQF
v_gene: TRBV4-1; len: 12; j_gene: TRBJ2-1; CDR3aa: ASSQGGSGYKQF
v_gene: TRBV30; len: 14; j_gene: TRBJ1-2; CDR3aa: AWSPLPPRANAGYT
v_gene: TRBV6-4; len: 12; j_gene: TRBJ2-5; CDR3aa: ASSVCLAEETQY
v_gene: TRBV5-4; len: 13; j_gene: TRBJ2-3; CDR3aa: ASSSGLAGVDTQY
v_gene: TRBV7-8; len: 14; j_gene: TRBJ2-7; CDR3aa: ASSPQGLAGAYEQY
v_gene: TRBV7-6; len: 10; j_gene: TRBJ2-2; CDR3aa: ASSLVSGELF
v_gene: TRBV2; len: 10; j_gene: TRBJ1-1; CDR3aa: ASWGGDTEAF
v_gene: TRBV19; len: 12; j_gene: TRBJ2-2; CDR3aa: ASRRQENTGELF
v_gene: TRBV5-4; len: 13; j_gene: TRBJ2-3; CDR3aa: ASSSLAASTDTQY
v_gene: TRBV28; len: 13; j_gene: TRBJ2-7; CDR3aa: ASSLGGRFSYEQY
v_gene: TRBV13; len: 14; j_gene: TRBJ1-3; CDR3aa: ASSLKVTFSGNTIY
v_gene: TRBV14; len: 14; j_gene: TRBJ2-1; CDR3aa: ASSHIAGGTYNEQF
v_gene: TRBV28; len: 12; j_gene: TRBJ2-7; CDR3aa: ASSRSGVSYEQY
v_gene: TRBV5-1; len: 13; j_gene: TRBJ1-4; CDR3aa: ASSISGLGNEKLF
v_gene: TRBV6-5; len: 10; j_gene: TRBJ1-5; CDR3aa: ASSESNQPQH
v_gene: TRBV18; len: 12; j_gene: TRBJ1-5; CDR3aa: ASSQTSDNQPQH
v_gene: TRBV7-8; len: 14; j_gene: TRBJ2-7; CDR3aa: ASSLEASGESGRQY